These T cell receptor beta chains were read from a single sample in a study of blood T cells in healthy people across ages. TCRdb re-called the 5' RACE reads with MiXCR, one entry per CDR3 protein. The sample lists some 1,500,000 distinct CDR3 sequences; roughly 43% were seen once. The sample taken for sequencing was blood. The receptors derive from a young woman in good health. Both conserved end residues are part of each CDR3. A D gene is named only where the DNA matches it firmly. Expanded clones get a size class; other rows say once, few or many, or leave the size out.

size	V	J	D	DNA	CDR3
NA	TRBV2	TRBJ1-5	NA	TGTGCCAGCAGTGCGCAGGGGACCCTAGTAGGACAGCCCCAGCATTTT	CASSAQGTLVGQPQHF
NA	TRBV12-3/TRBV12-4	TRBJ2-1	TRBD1	TGTGCCAGCAGTCCCCGTTGGACAGGGAACAATGAGCAGTTCTTC	CASSPRWTGNNEQFF
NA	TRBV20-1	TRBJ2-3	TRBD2	TGCAGTGCTAACCTAGCGGGGAGCACAGATACGCAGTATTTT	CSANLAGSTDTQYF
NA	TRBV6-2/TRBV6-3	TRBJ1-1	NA	TGTGCCAGCCTTGAGCTAGGGACTGAAGCTTTCTTT	CASLELGTEAFF
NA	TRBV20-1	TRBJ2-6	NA	TGCAGTGCTAGTTTAGCTGAGTCTGGGGCCAACGTCCTGACTTTC	CSASLAESGANVLTF
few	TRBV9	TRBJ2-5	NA	TGTGCCAGCAGCCCCTCCCCTACGGGATTGGGAGAGACCCAGTACTTC	CASSPSPTGLGETQYF
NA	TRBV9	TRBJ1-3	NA	TGTGCCAGCAGCGTGCAGGGTCTTGGAAACACCATATATTTT	CASSVQGLGNTIYF
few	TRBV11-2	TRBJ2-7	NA	TGTGCCAGCAGCTCACTCCTCCGGGGTTACTCCTACGAGCAGTACTTC	CASSSLLRGYSYEQYF
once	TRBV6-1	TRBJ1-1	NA	TGTGCCATCACGCCCCGGGTCCGGGGGACGAACACTGAAGCTTTCTTT	CAITPRVRGTNTEAFF
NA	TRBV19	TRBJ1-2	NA	TGTGCCAGTAGTTGGGGGCCTACTAACTATGGCTACACCTTC	CASSWGPTNYGYTF
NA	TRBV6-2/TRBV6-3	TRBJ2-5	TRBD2	TGTGCCAGCAGTTACCTAGCGGCTTACAATGAGCAGTACTTC	CASSYLAAYNEQYF
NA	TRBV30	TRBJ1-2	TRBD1	TGTGCCTGGAGCGCCGGGACAGGGGTTGCTGGCTACACCTTC	CAWSAGTGVAGYTF
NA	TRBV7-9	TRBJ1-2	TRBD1	TGTGCCAGCAGCTTAGAGAGACAGGGGGCGCATGGCTACACCTTC	CASSLERQGAHGYTF
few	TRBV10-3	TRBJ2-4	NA	TGTGCCATCAGTGGACAGGAAAACATTCAGTACTTC	CAISGQENIQYF
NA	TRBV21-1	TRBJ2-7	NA	TGTGCCATAGCACGCCAACTAGAAGGAGCCTACGAGCAGTACTTC	CAIARQLEGAYEQYF
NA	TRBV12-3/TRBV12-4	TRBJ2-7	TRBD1	TGTGCCAGCAGTCGCCAAGGGGACAGGGGGTACGAGCAGTACTTC	CASSRQGDRGYEQYF
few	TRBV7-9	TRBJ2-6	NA	TGTGCCAGCACGGTGGCTGGGGCCAACGTCCTGACTTTC	CASTVAGANVLTF
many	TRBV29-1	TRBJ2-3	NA	TGCAGCGTCGAGGGGGGGCATACGCAGTATTTT	CSVEGGHTQYF
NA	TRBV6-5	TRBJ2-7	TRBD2	TGTGCCAGCAGTTACTCGAGGACTAGCGGCTACGAGCAGTACTTC	CASSYSRTSGYEQYF
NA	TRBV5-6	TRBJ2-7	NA	TGTGCCAGCAGCCCCCCATCTGGCCACGAGCAGTACTTC	CASSPPSGHEQYF